This TCR beta chain was obtained from a study of T cells in narcolepsy. Between the trimmed V and J ends, which lost 5 bases and 7 bases, there was a span of 21 bases. CDR1 and CDR2 (germline): SGHTA, FQGNSA. This CDR3 is 16 amino acids long. TCRdb's copy holds only in-frame clones and misses some; the assay was immunoSEQ multiplex PCR. The sample holds under 40,000 clones; around 83% are singletons and the top ten take 0.66%. The chain joins TRBV7-2 to TRBJ1-3, with a weak D call TRBD1 (6 bases). The TCR sequence derives from a human donor in good health. Sample: memory (CD45RA-) CD4+ T cells from blood. The DNA of the CDR3 is TGTGCCAGCAGCACCACCTCCGGGACATCCGGGAACACCATATATTTT. It yields the protein CASSTTSGTSGNTIYF.